This entry lists 13 T cell receptor beta chains sequenced from one sample in a study of identical twins. TCRdb reprocessed the 5' RACE reads with MiXCR, giving one entry per CDR3 protein. The sample holds 1.5 million to 2 million distinct CDR3 sequences, under 35% seen once. Specimen: cord blood. The origin of the receptors is a newborn girl in good health.

The rearrangement joins TRBV11-1 to TRBJ2-3, with D maybe TRBD2 (6 bases). The CDR3 extends over 16 amino acids. Trimming shortened V by 2 bases and J by 6 bases, and 18 bases separated the two germline ends. Germline-derived CDR1 and CDR2 are SGHAT and FQDESV (reference sequence). The CDR3 protein is CASSLMFGGAADTQYF. Here the CDR3 DNA reads TGTGCCAGCAGCTTAATGTTTGGCGGGGCAGCGGATACGCAGTATTTT.

The CDR3: CASSKTRTSGYNEQYF. For the CDR3, the DNA is TGTGCCAGCAGTAAAACCCGGACTAGCGGTTACAATGAGCAGTACTTC. This chain links TRBV6-5 with TRBJ2-7; TRBD2 agrees at 10 bases. Germline V gene data show CDR1 as MNHEY and CDR2 as SVGAGI. V trimming: 5 bases; J trimming: 7 bases; junction bases outside the gene matches: 14. The CDR3 is 16 amino acids.

With regard to this clonotype: Being one base from a much bigger clone, this may be a read error. The V call is TRBV29-1, the J call TRBJ2-3; TRBD1 aligns across 8 bases. CDR3 size: 16 residues. Germline CDR1 SQVTM, CDR2 ANQGSEA. CDR3 nucleotides: TGCGGCGGCGCCGGGACAGGTCATCCTTACACAGATACGCAGTATTTT. This gives the protein CGGAGTGHPYTDTQYF.

This clonotype showed up many times. The J gene is TRBJ2-7, the V gene TRBV6-5; possibly TRBD2 for D (5 bases). The CDR3 has 15 residues. Trimming pared 4 bases from V and 2 bases from J, leaving 15 bases between. CDR1 is MNHEY and CDR2 is SVGAGI in the germline V gene. The CDR3 bases are TGTGCCAGCAGTTTGAGGCTAGAGGGTCCCTACGAGCAGTACTTC. Translated: CASSLRLEGPYEQYF.

This clonotype occurred a few times. This chain uses TRBV9 with TRBJ2-3; no clear D gene. The V end lost 3 bases, the J end lost 4 bases, and 12 bases lay between the germline ends. Looked up from germline, CDR1 is SGDLS and CDR2 is YYNGEE. The CDR3 sequence is 14 residues long. CDR3 nucleotides: TGTGCCAGCAGCGAATCTCCGGGCGCAGATACGCAGTATTTT. Residues: CASSESPGADTQYF.

This clonotype was detected a few times. The chain links TRBV19 to TRBJ2-2; D uncertain. This CDR3 has 13 amino acids. Looked up from germline, CDR1 is LNHDA and CDR2 is SQIVND (reference sequence). Trimming stripped 3 bases from V and 5 bases from J, with 7 bases between. The CDR3, as DNA: TGTGCCAGTAGTATTAAAGTGACCGGGGAGCTGTTTTTT. Its protein is CASSIKVTGELFF.

This clonotype was detected only a few times. This chain uses TRBV21-1 with TRBJ2-1; the D call TRBD1 from the table was never checked on the DNA. TRBV21-1 is noted as a pseudogene. CDR3 length: 15 amino acids. CDR3 in amino acids: CASSPRTGKHNEQFF. CDR3 in DNA: TGTGCCAGCAGCCCCCGGACAGGGAAGCACAATGAGCAGTTCTTC.

This clonotype turned up a few times. V and J are TRBV29-1 and TRBJ1-2; the D gene is possibly TRBD1 (5 bases). V gave up 2 bases and J gave up 5 bases, with 12 bases separating them. The germline V gene encodes CDR1 SQVTM and CDR2 ANQGSEA. The CDR3 runs to 13 residues. The CDR3 sequence is CSVETREGYGYTF. DNA of the CDR3: TGCAGCGTTGAAACCCGAGAGGGGTATGGCTACACCTTC.

The V and J genes are TRBV7-2 and TRBJ2-3, with 11 nucleotides matching TRBD2. J lost 0 bases, V lost 1 base, and 9 bases had no gene match. Germline V gene lookup returns CDR1 SGHTA and CDR2 FQGNSA. CDR3 length: 19 amino acids. The CDR3 loop is CASSLVVASGRYSTDTQYF. CDR3 DNA: TGTGCCAGCAGCTTAGTAGTGGCTAGCGGGAGGTACAGCACAGATACGCAGTATTTT.

V is TRBV5-1 and J is TRBJ2-3; D gene uncertain. Germline V gene lookup returns CDR1 SGHRS and CDR2 YFSETQ. V lost 0 bases and J 0 bases, leaving 8 bases between the germline ends. This CDR3 has 15 residues. The CDR3 bases are TGCGCCAGCAGCTTGGAGGTTCTTAGCACAGATACGCAGTATTTT. It encodes CASSLEVLSTDTQYF.

The chain employs TRBV12-3 or TRBV12-4 and TRBJ2-7; D uncertain. V was cut by 2 bases and J by 7 bases, with 24 bases left in between. This CDR3 is built from 17 residues. The CDR3 DNA reads TGTGCCAGCAGTTTAAATGTTCCAGCCAGTTACTACAATGAGCAGTACTTC. Protein product: CASSLNVPASYYNEQYF.

The chain couples TRBV11-2 to TRBJ2-7; 8 nucleotides match TRBD2. V dropped 1 base and J dropped 3; count of bases not matched to a gene: 5. Germline CDR1 SGHAT, CDR2 FQNNGV. This CDR3 has 15 residues. CDR3 region: CASSLALAGYYEQYF. The CDR3 nucleotides read TGTGCCAGCAGCTTAGCTCTAGCGGGCTACTACGAGCAGTACTTC.

The V gene is TRBV20-1, the J gene TRBJ2-1; 10 nucleotides match TRBD2. The J call is doubtful: the DNA matches TRBJ2-7 better. The length of the CDR3 is 19 residues. Looked up from germline, CDR1 is DFQATT and CDR2 is SNEGSKA (reference sequence). For the CDR3, the DNA is TGCAGTGCTAGAGATTGGGCTAGCGGGGGAACTGGGGTATACAATGAGCAGTACTTC. Amino acids: CSARDWASGGTGVYNEQYF.